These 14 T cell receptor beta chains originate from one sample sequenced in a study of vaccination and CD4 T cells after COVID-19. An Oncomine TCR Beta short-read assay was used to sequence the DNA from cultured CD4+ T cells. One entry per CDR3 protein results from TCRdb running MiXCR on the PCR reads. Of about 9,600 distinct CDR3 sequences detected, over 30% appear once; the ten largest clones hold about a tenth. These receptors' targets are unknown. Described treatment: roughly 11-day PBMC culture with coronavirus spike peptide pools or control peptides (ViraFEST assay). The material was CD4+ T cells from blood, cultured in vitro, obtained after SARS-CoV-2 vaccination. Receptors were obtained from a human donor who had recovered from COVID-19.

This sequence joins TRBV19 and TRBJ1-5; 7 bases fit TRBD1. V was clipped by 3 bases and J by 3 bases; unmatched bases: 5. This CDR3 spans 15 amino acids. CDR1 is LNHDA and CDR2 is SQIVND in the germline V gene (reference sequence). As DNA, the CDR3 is TGTGCCAGTAGTATCCAAGGACAGGTCAATCAGCCCCAGCATTTT. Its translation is CASSIQGQVNQPQHF. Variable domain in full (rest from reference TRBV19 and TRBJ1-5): DGGITQSPKYLFRKEGQNVTLSCEQNLNHDAMYWYRQDPGQGLRLIYYSQIVNDFQKGDIAEGYSVSREKKESFPLTVTSAQKNPTAFYLCASSIQGQVNQPQHFGDGTRLSIL.

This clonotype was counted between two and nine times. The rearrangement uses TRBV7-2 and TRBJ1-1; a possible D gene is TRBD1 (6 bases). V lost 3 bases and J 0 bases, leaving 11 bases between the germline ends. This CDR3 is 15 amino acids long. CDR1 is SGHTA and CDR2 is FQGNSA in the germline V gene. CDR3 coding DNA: TGTGCCAGCAGCTTCCAACAGGGCCTGAACACTGAAGCTTTCTTT. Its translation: CASSFQQGLNTEAFF.

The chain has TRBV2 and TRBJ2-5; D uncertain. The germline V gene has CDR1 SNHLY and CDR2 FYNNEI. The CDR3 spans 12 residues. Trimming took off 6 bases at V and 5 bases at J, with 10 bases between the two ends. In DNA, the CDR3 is TGTGCCAGCAGCCCGGCATCGGAGACCCAGTACTTC. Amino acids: CASSPASETQYF.

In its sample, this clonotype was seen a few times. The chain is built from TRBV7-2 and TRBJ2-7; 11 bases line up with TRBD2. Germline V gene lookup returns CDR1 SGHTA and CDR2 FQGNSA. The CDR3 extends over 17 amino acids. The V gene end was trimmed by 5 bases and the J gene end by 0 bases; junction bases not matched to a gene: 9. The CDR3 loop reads CASSDRGLAVSSYEQYF. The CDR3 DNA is TGTGCCAGCAGCGACCGGGGACTAGCGGTAAGCTCCTACGAGCAGTACTTC. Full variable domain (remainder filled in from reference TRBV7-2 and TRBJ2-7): GAGVSQSPSNKVTEKGKDVELRCDPISGHTALYWYRQSLGQGLEFLIYFQGNSAPDKSGLPSDRFSAERTGGSVSTLTIQRTQQEDSAVYLCASSDRGLAVSSYEQYFGPGTRLTVT.

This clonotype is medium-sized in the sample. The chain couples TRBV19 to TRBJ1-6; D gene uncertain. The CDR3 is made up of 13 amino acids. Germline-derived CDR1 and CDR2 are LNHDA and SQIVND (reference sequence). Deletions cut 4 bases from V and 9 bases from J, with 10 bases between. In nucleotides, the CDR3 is TGTGCCAGTAGTACTAACAAGGCTTCACCCCTCCACTTT. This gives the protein CASSTNKASPLHF.

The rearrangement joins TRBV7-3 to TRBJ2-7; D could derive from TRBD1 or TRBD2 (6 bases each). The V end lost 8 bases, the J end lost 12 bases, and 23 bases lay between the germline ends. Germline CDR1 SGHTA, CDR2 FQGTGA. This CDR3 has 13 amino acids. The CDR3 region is CASQGRDAETRYF. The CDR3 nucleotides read TGTGCCAGCCAGGGGCGGGACGCGGAGACCCGGTACTTC.

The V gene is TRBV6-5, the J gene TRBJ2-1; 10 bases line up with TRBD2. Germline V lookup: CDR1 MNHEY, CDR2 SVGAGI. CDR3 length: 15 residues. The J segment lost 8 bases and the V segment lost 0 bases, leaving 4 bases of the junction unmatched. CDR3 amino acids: CASSYSSSGSDEQFF. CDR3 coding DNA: TGTGCCAGCAGTTACTCGTCTAGCGGGAGCGATGAGCAGTTCTTC.

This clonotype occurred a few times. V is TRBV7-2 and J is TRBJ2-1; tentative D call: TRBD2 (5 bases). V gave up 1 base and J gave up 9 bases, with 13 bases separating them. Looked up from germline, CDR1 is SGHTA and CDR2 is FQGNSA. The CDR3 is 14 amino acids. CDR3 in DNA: TGTGCCAGCAGCTTAGTACTAGGCGTTAGTGAGCAGTTCTTC. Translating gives CASSLVLGVSEQFF.

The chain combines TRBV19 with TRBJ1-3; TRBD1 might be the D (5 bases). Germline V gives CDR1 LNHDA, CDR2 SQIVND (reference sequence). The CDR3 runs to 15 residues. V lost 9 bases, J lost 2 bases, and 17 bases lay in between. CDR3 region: CASRGGAGTGNTIYF. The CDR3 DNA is TGTGCCAGCCGAGGAGGAGCAGGGACTGGAAACACCATATATTTT.

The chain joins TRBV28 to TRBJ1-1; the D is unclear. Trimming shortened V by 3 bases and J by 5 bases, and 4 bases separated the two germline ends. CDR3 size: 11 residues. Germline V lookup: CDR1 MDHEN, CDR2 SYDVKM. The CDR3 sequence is CASSFGTEAFF. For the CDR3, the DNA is TGTGCCAGCAGTTTCGGGACTGAAGCTTTCTTT. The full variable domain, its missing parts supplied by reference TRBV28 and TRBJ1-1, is DVKVTQSSRYLVKRTGEKVFLECVQDMDHENMFWYRQDPGLGLRLIYFSYDVKMKEKGDIPEGYSVSREKKERFSLILESASTNQTSMYLCASSFGTEAFFGQGTRLTVV.

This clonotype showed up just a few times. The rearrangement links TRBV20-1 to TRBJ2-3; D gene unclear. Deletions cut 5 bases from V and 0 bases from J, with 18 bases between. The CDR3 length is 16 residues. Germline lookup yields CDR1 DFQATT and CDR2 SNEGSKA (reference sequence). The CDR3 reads CSAPKPGPMSTDTQYF. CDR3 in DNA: TGCAGTGCTCCTAAACCGGGCCCCATGAGCACAGATACGCAGTATTTT.

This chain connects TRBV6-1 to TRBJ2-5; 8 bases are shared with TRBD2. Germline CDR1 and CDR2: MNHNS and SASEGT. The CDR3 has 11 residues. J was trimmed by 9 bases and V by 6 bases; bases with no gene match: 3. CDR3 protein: CASSRGGSQYF. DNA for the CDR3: TGTGCCAGCAGCCGGGGGGGGTCCCAGTACTTC.

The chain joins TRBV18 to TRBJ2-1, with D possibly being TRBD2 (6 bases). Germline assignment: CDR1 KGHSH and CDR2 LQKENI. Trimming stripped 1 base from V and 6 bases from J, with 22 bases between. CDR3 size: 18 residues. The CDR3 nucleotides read TGTGCCAGCTCACCACTAGTTGTAGGGACTTCAAGCTTCAATGAGCAGTTCTTC. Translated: CASSPLVVGTSSFNEQFF. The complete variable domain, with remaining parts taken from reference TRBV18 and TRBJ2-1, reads NAGVMQNPRHLVRRRGQEARLRCSPMKGHSHVYWYRQLPEEGLKFMVYLQKENIIDESGMPKERFSAEFPKEGPSILRIQQVVRGDSAAYFCASSPLVVGTSSFNEQFFGPGTRLTVL.

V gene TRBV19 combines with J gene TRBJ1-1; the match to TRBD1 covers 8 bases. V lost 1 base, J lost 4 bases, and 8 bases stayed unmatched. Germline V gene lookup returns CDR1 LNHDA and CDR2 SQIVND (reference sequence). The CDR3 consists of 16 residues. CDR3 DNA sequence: TGTGCCAGTAGTATAGGGGGGCAGGGGGCCGGCACTGAAGCTTTCTTT. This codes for CASSIGGQGAGTEAFF.